The next 4 T cell receptor beta chains were all read from a single sample in a study of Ad26.COV2.S vaccination and SARS-CoV-2 variants. Regarding treatment: around 19 received Ad26.COV2.S at low or high dose, single or two shots; 5 received placebo; per-sample allocation not given. Sampling was done on day 63 after the first vaccine or placebo injection. The repertoire was sequenced with immunoSEQ multiplex PCR; TCRdb's copy has only in-frame clones and lacks some. The sample shows 200,000 to 300,000 clones, roughly 85% of them seen only once. Sequenced here: peripheral blood, sampled in a trial of Ad26.COV2.S vaccine versus placebo. The origin of the receptors is a person aged 18 to 59 who received the Ad26.COV2.S COVID-19 vaccine or a placebo.

Only a few counts were recorded for this clone. The V gene is TRBV11-2, the J gene TRBJ1-1, with TRBD1 identical over 8 bases. Germline V gene sequence: CDR1 SGHAT, CDR2 FQNNGV. CDR3 length equals 14 residues. J lost 4 bases, V lost 0 bases, and 1 base had no gene match. CDR3: CASSLEGTGTEAFF. The CDR3 bases are TGTGCCAGCAGCTTAGAGGGGACAGGCACTGAAGCTTTCTTT. The full variable domain, rest sourced from reference TRBV11-2 and TRBJ1-1, is EAGVAQSPRYKIIEKRQSVAFWCNPISGHATLYWYQQILGQGPKLLIQFQNNGVVDDSQLPKDRFSAERLKGVDSTLKIQPAKLEDSAVYLCASSLEGTGTEAFFGQGTRLTVV.

The V call is TRBV4-2, the J call TRBJ2-3, with D possibly being TRBD2 (6 bases). The CDR3 contains 15 residues. Trimming removed 1 base from V and 3 bases from J, with 11 bases in between. The germline V gene encodes CDR1 LGHNA and CDR2 YNFKEQ. CDR3 sequence: CASSQAGRETDTQYF. The CDR3 DNA follows: TGTGCCAGCAGCCAAGCCGGGAGAGAGACAGATACGCAGTATTTT.

This clone was seen more than once but under ten times. The chain links TRBV7-9 to TRBJ1-1; D not certain. Germline V gene sequence: CDR1 SEHNR, CDR2 FQNEAQ (reference sequence). The CDR3 runs to 14 residues. V was shortened by 1 base and J by 2 bases, with 8 bases between the two germline ends. Here the CDR3 reads CASSLDGSNTEAFF. As DNA, the CDR3 is TGTGCCAGCAGCTTAGATGGGTCCAACACTGAAGCTTTCTTT.

V is TRBV9 and J is TRBJ2-5, with TRBD1 matching over 9 bases. The V gene's germline CDR1 is SGDLS and CDR2 YYNGEE. The CDR3 loop spans 16 amino acids. J lost 4 bases, V lost 1 base, and 8 bases had no gene match. The CDR3 DNA reads TGTGCCAGCAGCGTACAAGGGACAGGGAAAGGAGAGACCCAGTACTTC. Translated: CASSVQGTGKGETQYF.